This T cell receptor (beta chain) was recovered during a study of OX40 agonist ivuxolimab in advanced cancers. Regarding the study as a whole: The study found that CD8+ T cells averaged more expanded clones than CD4+. People who partly responded at 0.1-3.0 mg/kg had some of the least clonal expansion seen.

Baseline, cycle 4 day 1, and cycle 7 day 1 were the blood sampling points. The method was immunoSEQ multiplex PCR; TCRdb's version includes in-frame clones alone and lacks a portion of them. There are tens of thousands of clones in the sample; approximately 85% occur only once, and over 0.4% lies in the top ten. CDR1 is SGHVS and CDR2 is FNYEAQ in the germline V gene. The germline V and J ends were trimmed by 6 bases and 6 bases, with 15 bases remaining between them. The CDR3 runs 14 residues. A few counts support this clone. Antigen specificity is unknown. Here the sequenced sample was CD4+ or CD8+ T cells sorted from blood, taken in a trial of the OX40 agonist ivuxolimab. The V gene is TRBV7-6, the J gene TRBJ1-5; D might be TRBD1 (5 bases). This TCR derives from an adult with an advanced solid tumor such as melanoma, head and neck, liver or kidney cancer. CDR3 residues: CASSRGPPPQPQHF. Written as DNA, the CDR3 is TGTGCCAGCAGTCGGGGCCCCCCCCCTCAGCCCCAGCATTTT.